This is a list of T cell receptor beta chains from one sample in a study of T cells after yellow fever vaccination. One entry per CDR3 protein results from TCRdb running MiXCR on the 5' RACE reads. The sample holds about 260,000 distinct CDR3 sequences, approximately 3.6% seen once. The sample was PBMCs, taken 15 days after the yellow fever booster vaccination. These receptors all stem from a man aged 18 to 30 who received the YFV17D yellow fever vaccine. Both conserved end residues are part of each CDR3. A D gene is named only where the DNA matches it firmly. The size field is filled for only some rows; it gives once, few, many or a size class.

v_gene	abundance	j_gene	d_gene	CDR3nt	CDR3aa
TRBV5-6	many	TRBJ1-1	TRBD1	TGTGCCAGCAGCTTGGGGGACAGGGGGCTGAACACTGAAGCTTTCTTT	CASSLGDRGLNTEAFF
TRBV2	NA	TRBJ1-5	TRBD1	TGTGCCAGCAGTGGACAGGGCGGGAGCAATCAGCCCCAGCATTTT	CASSGQGGSNQPQHF
TRBV7-9	many	TRBJ1-5	NA	TGTGCCAGCAGCTCAGGGATTCAGCCCCAGCATTTT	CASSSGIQPQHF
TRBV7-9	many	TRBJ2-5	TRBD2	TGTGCCAGCAGCCGACGGGGGACTAGCCGGGAGACCCAGTACTTC	CASSRRGTSRETQYF
TRBV6-2/TRBV6-3	many	TRBJ2-1	TRBD1	TGTGCCAGCAGTCGCTGGACAGGGTTAAACAATGAGCAGTTCTTC	CASSRWTGLNNEQFF
TRBV5-1	many	TRBJ1-4	TRBD1	TGCGCCAGCTTCTTCGGGACAGGGAATGAAAAACTGTTTTTT	CASFFGTGNEKLFF
TRBV4-1	many	TRBJ2-3	NA	TGCGCCAGCAGCCAAGACGGAGCCAGGAGCACAGATACGCAGTATTTT	CASSQDGARSTDTQYF
TRBV7-2	few	TRBJ2-5	TRBD2	TGTGCCAGCAGCATAACGACTAGCGGGGGGCCGGGGGAGGAGACCCAGTACTTC	CASSITTSGGPGEETQYF
TRBV28	many	TRBJ2-3	NA	TGTGCCAGCAGTTCGAAGGGACCGGCGAGTTTTAGCACAGATACGCAGTATTTT	CASSSKGPASFSTDTQYF
TRBV29-1	few	TRBJ2-1	NA	TGCAGCGTTGAAGATCCTGAGAGGCGGCTACTACAGTTCTTC	CSVEDPERRLLQFF
TRBV13	few	TRBJ2-5	TRBD2	TGTGCCAGCAGCCCACCGAGGCTAGCGGGGGGTTTCCAAGAGACCCAGTACTTC	CASSPPRLAGGFQETQYF
TRBV7-9	many	TRBJ1-6	NA	TGTGCCAGCAGCCAACAGACAGGATCCGGCTCACCCCTCCACTTT	CASSQQTGSGSPLHF
TRBV20-1	many	TRBJ2-1	TRBD2	TGCAGTGCTAGCGGGGGGGCCTCCAATGAGCAGTTCTTC	CSASGGASNEQFF
TRBV6-5	many	TRBJ2-6	NA	TGTGCCAGCAGTTATGATTTGGGACCAATCACGCCTTTGGGGGCCAACGTCCTGACTTTC	CASSYDLGPITPLGANVLTF
TRBV19	many	TRBJ2-2	NA	TGTGCCAGTAGATCCCAGACCGGGGAGCTGTTTTTT	CASRSQTGELFF
TRBV12-3/TRBV12-4	many	TRBJ1-5	TRBD1	TGTGCCAGCGGACAGGGGAGAAGGGGTCAGCCCCAGCATTTT	CASGQGRRGQPQHF
TRBV5-6	many	TRBJ2-2	TRBD1	TGTGCCAGCACCCCGGGACAGTCTTTTCCCGGGGAGCTGTTTTTT	CASTPGQSFPGELFF
TRBV7-6	many	TRBJ1-6	NA	TGTGCCAGCAGCTTACGGCGGGGTGGGAATTCACCCCTCCACTTT	CASSLRRGGNSPLHF
TRBV30	many	TRBJ1-6	NA	TGTGCCTGGAGTGAGCCAGGGGCCAATTCACCCCTCCACTTT	CAWSEPGANSPLHF
TRBV6-5	many	TRBJ2-1	TRBD1	TGTGCCAGCATACCACCGACAGGGGTAGAGTTCTTC	CASIPPTGVEFF
TRBV12-3/TRBV12-4	many	TRBJ1-6	NA	TGTGCCAGCAGTCCCTCTCTCGGGCGTAATTCACCCCTCCACTTT	CASSPSLGRNSPLHF
TRBV4-2	NA	TRBJ2-1	TRBD2	TGTGCCAGCAGCCGGGGACTAGCGGGTCGAGAGGCCAATGAGCAGTTCTTC	CASSRGLAGREANEQFF
TRBV7-6	many	TRBJ2-5	TRBD2	TGTGCCAGCAGCCTGGGGCTAGCGGGGGCTCAAGAGACCCAGTACTTC	CASSLGLAGAQETQYF
TRBV7-6	many	TRBJ2-5	NA	TGTGCCAGTAGTTCCCGGGACGTCCAAGAGACCCAGTACTTC	CASSSRDVQETQYF
TRBV11-2	many	TRBJ1-2	NA	TGTGCCAGCAGCATATCAGATGGGATAAGCGGTAATTGGGGTGGCTACACCTTC	CASSISDGISGNWGGYTF
TRBV7-9	many	TRBJ1-5	NA	TGTGCCAGCAGGTTCGACAGCAGTCAGCCCCAGCATTTT	CASRFDSSQPQHF
TRBV6-2/TRBV6-3	many	TRBJ1-5	NA	TGTGCCAGCAGTCCTAGTAGGGCGGCTGGCAATCAGCCCCAGCATTTT	CASSPSRAAGNQPQHF
TRBV20-1	many	TRBJ2-3	NA	TGCAGTGCTAGAGATCAGCGGAGCTCGGGAGATACGCAGTATTTT	CSARDQRSSGDTQYF
TRBV7-2	many	TRBJ2-3	TRBD2	TGTGCCAGCAGGGGCCTAGCGGGGGTCACAGATACGCAGTATTTT	CASRGLAGVTDTQYF
TRBV6-7	NA	TRBJ1-4	NA	TGTGCCAGCAGTTACCCTACAGGGCCGTCTAATGAAAAACTGTTTTTT	CASSYPTGPSNEKLFF
TRBV6-5	few	TRBJ2-2	NA	TGTGCCAGCTCGACAAGCGTCAGGGCGAACACCGGGGAGCTGTTTTTT	CASSTSVRANTGELFF
TRBV7-9	many	TRBJ2-3	NA	TGTGCCAGCAGCTCTAGGACCATCGCCGATACGCAGTATTTT	CASSSRTIADTQYF
TRBV12-3/TRBV12-4	many	TRBJ2-3	TRBD2	TGTGCCAGCAGTTTCATGGCGGGGGGCGAGGATACGCAGTATTTT	CASSFMAGGEDTQYF
TRBV20-1	many	TRBJ2-3	NA	TGCAGTGCTTCCAGGGGGGGCGACACAGATACGCAGTATTTT	CSASRGGDTDTQYF
TRBV7-9	many	TRBJ2-2	NA	TGTGCCAGCAGCTTAGGGACCAACCCCACCGGGGAGCTGTTTTTT	CASSLGTNPTGELFF
TRBV20-1	many	TRBJ2-5	NA	TGCAGTGCTTACGAGGCGGGGAGGCAAGAGACCCAGTACTTC	CSAYEAGRQETQYF
TRBV20-1	few	TRBJ2-5	TRBD1	TGCAGTGCTACAACAGGGGGTTTTCGCGAGACCCAGTACTTC	CSATTGGFRETQYF
TRBV20-1	NA	TRBJ1-6	TRBD1	TGCAGTGCTAGAGAAGGGACAGTCGGGCTCCACTTT	CSAREGTVGLHF
TRBV7-2	many	TRBJ2-5	NA	TGTGCCAGCAGCTCCGACATCCGAGAGACCCAGTACTTC	CASSSDIRETQYF
TRBV7-9	many	TRBJ1-2	NA	TGTGCCAGCAGCAAGCAGGGGAATGTCTATGGCTACACCTTC	CASSKQGNVYGYTF
TRBV5-1	many	TRBJ2-3	TRBD1	TGCGCCAGCAGCGCCGGGACAGGGGGAGTGGATACGCAGTATTTT	CASSAGTGGVDTQYF
TRBV12-3/TRBV12-4	many	TRBJ2-5	NA	TGTGCCAGCAGTCCCCAGGAAGAGACCCAGTACTTC	CASSPQEETQYF
TRBV3-1	many	TRBJ2-7	TRBD2	TGTGCCAGCAGCCAAGGAGCTGAGGGTGCTAGCGGGGCCTACGAGCAGTACTTC	CASSQGAEGASGAYEQYF
TRBV4-3	many	TRBJ2-1	NA	TGCGCCAGCAGCCAAGATCGCCTCACCGGCGTTTTCTTC	CASSQDRLTGVFF
TRBV3-1	many	TRBJ2-5	TRBD2	TGTGCCAGCAGGTGGACTAGCGGGGGCCAAGAGACCCAGTACTTC	CASRWTSGGQETQYF
TRBV27	many	TRBJ2-7	TRBD1	TGTGCCAGCAGTCTCGGACAGGGCAGCGAGCAGTACTTC	CASSLGQGSEQYF
TRBV6-5	many	TRBJ2-1	TRBD1	TGTGCCAGCAGTTACCTAGGGGGCATTATCAATGAGCAGTTCTTC	CASSYLGGIINEQFF
TRBV30	many	TRBJ2-6	TRBD1	TGTGCCTGGACACAGGGGACCTCTGGGGCCAACGTCCTGACTTTC	CAWTQGTSGANVLTF
TRBV12-3/TRBV12-4	NA	TRBJ1-5	NA	TGTGCCAGCAGTTCCCCAGGGTATCAGCCCCAGCATTTT	CASSSPGYQPQHF
TRBV29-1	many	TRBJ2-5	NA	TGCAGCGTTGAGGTCCAGCGCGGAGAGACCCAGTACTTC	CSVEVQRGETQYF
TRBV29-1	many	TRBJ2-1	TRBD1	TGCAGCGTGGTACGGACAGGGAAGGGGGAGCAGTTCTTC	CSVVRTGKGEQFF
TRBV5-4	few	TRBJ2-5	TRBD1	TGTGCCAGCAGCGCTGGACAGGGGGGTGGAGAGACCCAGTACTTC	CASSAGQGGGETQYF
TRBV6-2/TRBV6-3	many	TRBJ1-1	NA	TGTGCCAGCAGCCAATCTTCGGGTTCCACTGAAGCTTTCTTT	CASSQSSGSTEAFF